Here is one TCR beta chain with its context. The target antigen is unknown. The record originates from a study of T cell repertoires in cytomegalovirus infection. Study at large: Signatures in public TCR beta sequences pointed to both CMV infection and matching HLA type.

TCRdb fed the reads into MiXCR, producing one record per CDR3 protein. The data hold roughly 130,000 distinct CDR3 sequences, with roughly a quarter observed a single time. Germline lookup yields CDR1 LNHDA and CDR2 SQIVND (reference sequence). Trimming removed 1 base from V and 11 bases from J; junction bases left unmatched: 14. The CDR3 is 16 residues long. This sequence joins TRBV19 and TRBJ1-1, with 9 bases matching TRBD1. Sequencing was performed on PBMCs, sequenced either directly or after in vitro stimulation (not recorded which). This receptor was obtained from a human donor in good health (CMV status not recorded). Some clones in this sample may be carry-over from other donors' samples. The CDR3 sequence is CASSIAPGTGRIWAFF. In DNA, the CDR3 is TGTGCCAGTAGTATAGCCCCCGGGACAGGGCGAATATGGGCTTTCTTT.